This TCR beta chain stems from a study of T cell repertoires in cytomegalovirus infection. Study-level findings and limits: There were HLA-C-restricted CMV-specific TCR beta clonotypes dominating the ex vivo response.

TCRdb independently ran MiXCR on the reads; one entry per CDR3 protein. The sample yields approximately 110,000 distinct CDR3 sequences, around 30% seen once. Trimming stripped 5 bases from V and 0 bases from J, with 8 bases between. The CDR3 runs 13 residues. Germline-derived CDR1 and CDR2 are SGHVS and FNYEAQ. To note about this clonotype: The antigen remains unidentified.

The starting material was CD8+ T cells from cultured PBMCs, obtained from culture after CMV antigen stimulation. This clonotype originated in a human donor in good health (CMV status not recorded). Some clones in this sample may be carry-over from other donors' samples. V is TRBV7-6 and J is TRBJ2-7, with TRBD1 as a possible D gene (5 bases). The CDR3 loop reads CASSVDSSYEQYF. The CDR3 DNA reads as TGTGCCAGCAGCGTCGACAGCTCCTACGAGCAGTACTTC.